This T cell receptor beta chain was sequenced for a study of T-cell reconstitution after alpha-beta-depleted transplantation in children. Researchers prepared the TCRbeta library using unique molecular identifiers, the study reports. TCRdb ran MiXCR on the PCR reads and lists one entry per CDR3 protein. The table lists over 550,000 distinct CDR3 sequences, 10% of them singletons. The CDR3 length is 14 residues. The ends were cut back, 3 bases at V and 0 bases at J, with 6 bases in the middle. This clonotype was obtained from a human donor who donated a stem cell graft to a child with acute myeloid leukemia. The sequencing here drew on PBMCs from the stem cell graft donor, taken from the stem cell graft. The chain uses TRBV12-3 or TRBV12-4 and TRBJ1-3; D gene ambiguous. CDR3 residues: CASSFRSSGNTIYF. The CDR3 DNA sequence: TGTGCCAGCAGTTTTCGGTCCTCTGGAAACACCATATATTTT.